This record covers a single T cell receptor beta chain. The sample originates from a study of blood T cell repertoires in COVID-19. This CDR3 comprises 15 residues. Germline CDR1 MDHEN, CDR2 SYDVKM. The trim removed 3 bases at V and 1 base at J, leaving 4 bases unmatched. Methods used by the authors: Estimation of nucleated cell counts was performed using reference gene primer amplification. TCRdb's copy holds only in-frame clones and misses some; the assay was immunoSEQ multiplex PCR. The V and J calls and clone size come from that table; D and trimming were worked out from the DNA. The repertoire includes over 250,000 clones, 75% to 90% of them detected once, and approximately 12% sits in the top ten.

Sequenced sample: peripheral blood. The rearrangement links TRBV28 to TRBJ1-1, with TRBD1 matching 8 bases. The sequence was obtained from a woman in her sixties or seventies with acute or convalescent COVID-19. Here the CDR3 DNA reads TGTGCCAGCAGTTTCTCCGGGACAGGGAACACTGAAGCTTTCTTT. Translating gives CASSFSGTGNTEAFF.